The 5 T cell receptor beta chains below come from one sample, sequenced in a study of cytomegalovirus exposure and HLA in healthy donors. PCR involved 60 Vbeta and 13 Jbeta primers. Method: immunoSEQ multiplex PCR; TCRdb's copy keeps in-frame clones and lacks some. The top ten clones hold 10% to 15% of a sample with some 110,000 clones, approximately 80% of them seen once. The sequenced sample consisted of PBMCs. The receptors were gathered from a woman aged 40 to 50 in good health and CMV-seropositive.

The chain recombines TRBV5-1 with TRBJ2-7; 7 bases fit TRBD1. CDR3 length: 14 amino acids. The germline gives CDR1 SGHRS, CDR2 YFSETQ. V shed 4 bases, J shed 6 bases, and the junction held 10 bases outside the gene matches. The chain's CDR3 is CASSPPGQSLEQYF. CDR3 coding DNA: TGCGCCAGCAGCCCCCCGGGACAGTCTCTCGAGCAGTACTTC.

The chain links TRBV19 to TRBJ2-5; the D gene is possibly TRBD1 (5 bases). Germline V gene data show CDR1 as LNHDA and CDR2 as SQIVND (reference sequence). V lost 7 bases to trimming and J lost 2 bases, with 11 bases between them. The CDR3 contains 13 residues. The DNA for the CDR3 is TGTGCCAGTATCGACAGAAATCAAGAGACCCAGTACTTC. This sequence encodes CASIDRNQETQYF.

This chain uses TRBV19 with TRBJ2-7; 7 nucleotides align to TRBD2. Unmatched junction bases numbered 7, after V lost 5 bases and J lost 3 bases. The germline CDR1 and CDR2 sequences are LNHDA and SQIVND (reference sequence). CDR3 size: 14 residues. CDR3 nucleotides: TGTGCCAGTAGTTCTGGGACTACTTTCTACGAGCAGTACTTC. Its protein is CASSSGTTFYEQYF.

The CDR3 nucleotides are TGCGCCAGCAGCAAGGGGACAGGCCCTGGAAACACCATATATTTT. Its translation is CASSKGTGPGNTIYF. V is TRBV5-1 and J is TRBJ1-3; 8 nucleotides line up with TRBD1. CDR1 SGHRS and CDR2 YFSETQ come from the germline V gene. The CDR3 totals 15 residues. The trim removed 4 bases at V and 2 bases at J, leaving 5 bases unmatched.

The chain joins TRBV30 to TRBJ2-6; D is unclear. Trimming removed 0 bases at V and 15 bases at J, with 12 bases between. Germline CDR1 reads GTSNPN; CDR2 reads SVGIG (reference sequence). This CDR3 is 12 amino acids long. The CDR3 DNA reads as TGTGCCTGGAGTGTAAAGTCCCAGGACCTGACTTTC. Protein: CAWSVKSQDLTF. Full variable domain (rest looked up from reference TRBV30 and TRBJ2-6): SQTIHQWPATLVQPVGSPLSLECTVEGTSNPNLYWYRQAAGRGLQLLFYSVGIGQISSEVPQNLSASRPQDRQFILSSKKLLLSDSGFYLCAWSVKSQDLTFGAGSRLTVL.